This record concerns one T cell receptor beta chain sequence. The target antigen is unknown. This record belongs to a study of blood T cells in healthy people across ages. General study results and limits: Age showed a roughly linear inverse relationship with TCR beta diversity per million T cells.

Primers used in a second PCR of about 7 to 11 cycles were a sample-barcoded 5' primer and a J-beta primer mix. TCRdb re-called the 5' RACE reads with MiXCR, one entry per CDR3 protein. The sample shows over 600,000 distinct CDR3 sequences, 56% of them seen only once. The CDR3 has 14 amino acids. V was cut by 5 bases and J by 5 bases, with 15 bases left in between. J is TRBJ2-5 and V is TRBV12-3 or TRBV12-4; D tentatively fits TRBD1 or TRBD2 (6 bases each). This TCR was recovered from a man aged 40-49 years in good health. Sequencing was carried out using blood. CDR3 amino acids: CASSDPSGAETQYF. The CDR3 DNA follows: TGTGCCAGCAGTGACCCCTCGGGGGCGGAGACCCAGTACTTC.